This TCR beta chain was sequenced for a study of cytomegalovirus exposure and HLA in healthy donors. Findings and caveats of the study: V segments that were indistinguishable, TRBV6-2 and TRBV6-3 among them, were omitted from analysis. Among TCR beta chains, those listed as cytomegalovirus-associated numbered over 150.

A word on this clone: Its antigen is undetermined.

This PCR relied on a set of 60 Vbeta primers and 13 Jbeta primers. In the original analysis: Some 11 million of the roughly 77 million unique TCR beta chains counted in a later analysis were shared. Measured with immunoSEQ multiplex PCR; TCRdb has only the in-frame clones, and not every one. V and J calls and clone size follow that table, whereas D and trimming were derived from the DNA. Among 250,000 or so clones listed, around nine tenths were seen once. The J segment lost 2 bases and the V segment lost 6 bases, leaving 5 bases of the junction unmatched. CDR3 size: 14 residues. The germline CDR1 and CDR2 sequences are SNHLY and FYNNEI.

V and J are TRBV2 and TRBJ1-2, with 8 bases aligning to TRBD1. This TCR derives from a girl aged 2-15 years in good health and CMV-seronegative. Material: PBMCs. Here the CDR3 reads CASRLTGVNYGYTF. CDR3 nucleotide sequence: TGTGCCAGCAGGCTGACAGGGGTGAACTATGGCTACACCTTC.